The entry below gives a single T cell receptor beta chain sequence along with its context. Its recognized antigen is unknown. Base quality data are lacking; no much larger clone is found one base away. The cohort comprised hundreds of healthy bone marrow donors. At the time of sampling, every cohort member was nominally healthy, though immune exposures that went unrecorded were likely present. The donor tested CMV seropositive and was one of the 289 seropositive cohort members. A peripheral blood sample was provided by each donor, and peripheral blood mononuclear cells were used for TCR beta sequencing. The Qiagen DNeasy Blood Extraction Kit was used to extract genomic DNA from the blood cell samples. These data belong to a study of cytomegalovirus exposure and HLA in healthy donors (dated by TCRdb to 2015 to 2018). Study-wide context: An earlier analysis of several hundred of the donors reported about 280 Gb of sequence data and 95 million to 140 million unique TCR beta sequences obtained from approximately 180 million T cells. Roughly 300 gigabases of sequencing data and approximately 85 million unique TCR sequences were included in an early release covering under 650 HLA-typed donors. Of the roughly 400 genotyped donors, approximately 82% fell in the genetic ancestry cluster associated with self-reported Caucasian donors. The study was designed to test whether signatures of past pathogen exposure could be identified by cataloging public T cell receptors. The study profiled the T cell repertoires of 666 subjects by immunosequencing and related them to cytomegalovirus serostatus. A separate validation cohort of roughly 120 different subjects was used in addition to the roughly 670-subject first cohort. To predict cytomegalovirus infection status, the study combined high-throughput TCR immunosequencing, statistical association of individual TCRs with disease status, and machine learning. To study patterns of TCR occurrence, a later analysis re-analyzed previously published TCR beta repertoires from around 700 donors and added high-resolution HLA genotyping. The later analysis used no new phenotypic data to find candidate immune exposures, relying instead on TCR beta sequences and their occurrence across donors. An earlier analysis of some 600 of the donors applied high-throughput TCR beta sequencing to assess whether each TCR beta V gene segment acted as functional or pseudogenic. Alongside the repertoire data, information on donor age, sex, ethnicity and CMV serostatus was compiled. Genome-wide SNP genotypes for about 65% of the roughly 670 donors were used in a later genetic analysis, which treated that subset as a discovery cohort. All discovery cohort repertoires had been generated on a single sequencing platform. Both class I and class II loci were covered by HLA typing, at four-digit resolution. The number of typed donors differed by locus: about 620-640 for A, B, C, DRB1 and DQB1; 500 to 550 for DQA1; 606 for DPA1; and roughly 470 for DPB1. Roughly five DR-DQ haplotypes were handled as single units for association and clustering because linkage in the cohort was strong. Across 300 to 500 genotyped donors of the cohort, an average of about 220,000 unique TCR beta nucleotide sequences per donor were sequenced, and roughly a sixth of those sequences were non-productive.

The paper as a whole reports these results and caveats: Because some donors lacked HLA typing at each locus, the association tests relied only on the typed subset. In both the original and validation cohorts, the classifier was reported to diagnose cytomegalovirus status with high specificity and sensitivity. Some IMGT-functional V segments, including TRBV6-2 and TRBV6-3, could not be distinguished by the 87-base-pair reads and were therefore excluded. In the study, 150 to 200 TCR beta chains were listed as associated with cytomegalovirus. The authors suggested that the approach could potentially be extended to other disease states and immunological phenotypes. In a later analysis, over 15,000 TCR beta sequences were associated with specific HLA alleles at a false discovery rate of 0.05. A few of the identified cytomegalovirus-associated TCR beta chains were confirmed in vitro to be specific for cytomegalovirus antigens. According to a later analysis, TCR association rates differed among HLA loci, with DRB1 alleles showing the most associated TCRs and HLA-C alleles showing the fewest. Several of the top co-occurrence clusters appeared to be linked to parvovirus B19, influenza, CMV and Epstein-Barr virus, according to a later analysis. Correlated functional status among segregating V segments might be attributable to linkage disequilibrium, but an unknown experimental factor could not be ruled out. Compared with the approximately 670-donor mean, donors in an Asian-associated ancestry cluster had fewer N-insertions in productive TCRs, according to a later genetic analysis. Most CMV-associated TCR beta chains appeared to be HLA-restricted in a later analysis, and the HLA associations seemed to be driven largely by CMV exposure. While some public TCRs were present in many individuals, most TCR sequences turned up only very rarely across donors. A group of highly shared sequence variants was considered likely to be a technical artifact of the sequencing pipeline. Because counts were too low, more than 15 rarely observed V segments, including chromosome 9 orphons, were left out of the earlier analysis of approximately 580 of the donors. Broadly in line with IMGT annotations, most TCR beta V segments showed up in productive rearrangements about 90% or about 30% of the time in an earlier analysis of roughly 590 of the donors. Roughly uniform sequencing depth across donors was assumed in presence/absence analyses, although this assumption may not hold. Compared with equally common non-associated chains, HLA-associated TCR beta chains in a later analysis were more clonally expanded and had lower generation probabilities. A further reported finding was that TCR beta sequences accurately predicted the HLA-A and HLA-B alleles for most subjects in the first cohort. For the cohort, immune exposure information was limited to CMV serostatus. Assigning TCR associations to individual alleles was difficult when HLA alleles, especially DR and DQ, strongly co-occurred. Only TCR beta chains were sequenced in this cohort, and the absence of alpha or paired-chain data limited detectable features. A later genetic analysis associated a missense DCLRE1C variant with V-gene and J-gene trimming of TCR beta chains, and an independent cohort replicated the association.

Receptor libraries were prepared by the immunoSEQ multiplex PCR assay. A mixture of 60 forward primers for TCR Vbeta segments and 13 reverse primers for TCR Jbeta segments was used in the multiplex PCR. The CDR3 region of rearranged TCR beta genes was amplified from genomic DNA by a multiplex PCR assay. The amplified TCR beta libraries were sequenced on the Illumina HiSeq System as 87-base-pair reads. On the study's bioinformatics: A later analysis counted around 72 million unique TCR beta chains across the 650 to 700 repertoires, and about 10 million of these chains were shared by at least two donors. Raw reads were error-corrected and collapsed into unique sequences by a nearest-neighbor algorithm in which closely related sequences were merged to remove PCR and sequencing errors. V, D and J gene segments were assigned by aligning CDR3 sequences to IMGT reference sequences. For a sequence to be retained, at least a six-nucleotide match to both a V gene segment and a J gene segment was required. Rearrangements were classified as productive when the CDR3 lacked stop codons and remained in frame with V and J, and all other rearrangements were classified as non-productive. CDR3 was defined by IMGT convention, running from the second conserved V-encoded cysteine to the conserved J-encoded phenylalanine. Sequences without an unambiguous match to a single V gene segment were excluded from the earlier analysis of about 600 of the donors. An earlier analysis of a few hundred of the donors called V segments functional above 56.7% productive rearrangements and segregating when the between-donor standard deviation exceeded 5%. To diagnose cytomegalovirus status from the catalog of TCR beta chain sequences, a statistical classification framework was built. In a later analysis, V and J genes were assigned by comparing TCR nucleotide sequences against IMGT/GENE-DB human TR gene sequences. The TCRdist pipeline was used in a later analysis to assign CDR3 sequences and most-parsimonious VDJ recombination scenarios. A later analysis defined each TCR beta chain by its CDR3 amino acid sequence plus V-gene family, and excluded reads lacking a unique V-gene family. In a later analysis, a few hundred highly shared, low-generation-probability nucleotide sequences were removed to address suspected cross-contamination and a sequencing artifact. For each public chain, a later analysis derived a clonal expansion index from normalized ranks of inferred template counts within each repertoire. Generation probabilities in a later analysis came from a VDJ recombination model fitted to out-of-frame rearrangements, and those results were checked against IGoR. A later analysis scored TCR-TCR, TCR-HLA and TCR-CMV co-occurrence with hypergeometric tests, applying a repertoire-size bias correction to TCR pairs. To estimate false discovery rates, a later analysis permuted the HLA or CMV assignments 20 times. A later analysis grouped co-occurring TCRs with DBSCAN, adding TCRdist sequence similarity when clustering within HLA-allele-positive subsets. Repertoires with fewer than 30,000 or more than 120,000 public chains, plus five repertoires with anomalous nucleotide sharing, were excluded from co-occurrence clustering. The clones in this table, taken by TCRdb from immuneACCESS, are in-frame only. Not every clone is retained; where verified, under half of the shortfall comes from an unresolved V gene, and the cause of the rest is unknown. That table is the source of V, J and clone size, and D and trimming were worked out from the DNA. A total of some 190,000 clones appear in this sample, around 82% of them only once. Roughly 1.7% of the sample comes from the top ten.

Relative to germline, V is 6 bases shorter and J is 4 bases shorter, with 14 bases between their ends. The germline V gene provides CDR1 KGHSY and CDR2 FQNENV. There are 14 amino acids in the CDR3, from cysteine to phenylalanine inclusive. This entry keeps only the CDR3 DNA: 42 bases, framed from base 1. This chain joins TRBV16 to TRBJ2-3, with an unclear D gene assignment. Sequencing used PBMCs. This receptor was taken from a man aged 40-49 years in good health and CMV-seropositive. The DNA sequence is given as TGTGCCAGCAGGCCCTACGCTTCCGCAGATACGCAGTATTTT. This translates into CASRPYASADTQYF.